The 32 T cell receptor beta chains below come from one sample, sequenced in a study of blood T cell repertoires in COVID-19. The protocol was immunoSEQ multiplex PCR, while the TCRdb copy is restricted to in-frame clones and leaves out a portion. The sample holds 150,000 to 200,000 clones; 82% are singletons and the top ten take about 10%. The sequenced sample consisted of peripheral blood. The receptors here all came from a woman at least 80 years old with active or convalescent COVID-19.

CDR3 bases: TGTGCCAGCAGGACGGACAGGGGATTTTACGAGCAGTACTTC. Translating gives CASRTDRGFYEQYF. The chain links TRBV6-5 to TRBJ2-7, with 9 bases identical to TRBD1. Germline V gene lookup returns CDR1 MNHEY and CDR2 SVGAGI. Germline trimming cut 6 bases from V and 4 bases from J; bases unmatched to any gene: 7. This CDR3 is 14 amino acids long.

This sequence joins TRBV7-9 and TRBJ2-5; D is ambiguous. The germline V gene has CDR1 SEHNR and CDR2 FQNEAQ (reference sequence). V lost 1 base, J lost 4 bases, and 13 bases lay in between. This CDR3 spans 15 amino acids. CDR3 DNA: TGTGCCAGCAGCTTAGAATGGGCCGGTGGAGAGACCCAGTACTTC. This codes for CASSLEWAGGETQYF.

CDR3 region: CASTGPPEAFF. CDR3 DNA sequence: TGTGCCAGCACGGGTCCCCCTGAAGCTTTCTTT. The chain couples TRBV7-7 to TRBJ1-1, with D hard to call. The germline CDR1 and CDR2 sequences are SSHAT and FNYEAQ (reference sequence). V was clipped by 7 bases and J by 6 bases, with 9 bases between them. The CDR3 has 11 amino acids.

The chain carries TRBV11-2 and TRBJ2-3, with D tentatively TRBD2 (6 bases). The CDR3 has 13 residues. With 4 bases removed from V and 6 bases from J, the gap between germline ends came to 11 bases. The V gene's germline CDR1 is SGHAT and CDR2 FQNNGV. CDR3 region: CASSYRLGDTQYF. The CDR3 coding sequence is TGTGCCAGCAGCTACCGACTAGGGGATACGCAGTATTTT.

This sequence joins TRBV5-1 and TRBJ1-2; TRBD1 is a possible D gene (6 bases). Germline V gives CDR1 SGHRS, CDR2 YFSETQ. V gave up 4 bases and J gave up 7 bases, with 20 bases separating them. The CDR3 length is 15 residues. The CDR3 DNA sequence: TGCGCCAGCAGCGACCGGACAGACGCGGCAATTGGCTACACCTTC. It translates to CASSDRTDAAIGYTF.

The genes are TRBV19 and TRBJ2-6; 7 bases are a match to TRBD1. V was pared by 9 bases and J by 0 bases, with 11 bases of the junction left unmatched. The length of the CDR3 is 17 residues. CDR1 and CDR2 (germline): LNHDA, SQIVND (reference sequence). CDR3 protein: CASGPDRARSGANVLTF. CDR3 nucleotides: TGTGCCAGCGGACCAGACAGGGCCCGCTCTGGGGCCAACGTCCTGACTTTC.

The chain combines TRBV2 with TRBJ2-7; possibly TRBD1 for D (6 bases). V shed 4 bases and J shed 5 bases, with 9 bases lying between them. This CDR3 has 12 residues. The germline V gene encodes CDR1 SNHLY and CDR2 FYNNEI. The DNA for the CDR3 is TGTGCCAGCAGTGGCGACAGGCACGAGCAGTACTTC. This sequence encodes CASSGDRHEQYF.

The chain joins TRBV28 to TRBJ1-4; 9 nucleotides align to TRBD1. Germline V gene data show CDR1 as MDHEN and CDR2 as SYDVKM. This CDR3 spans 15 amino acids. Trimming removed 4 bases from V and 10 bases from J; junction bases left unmatched: 10. The CDR3 DNA reads as TGTGCCAGCAGTTCTGGGACAGGGCCTGATGGAAAACTGTTTTTT. Residues: CASSSGTGPDGKLFF.

This chain's CDR3 is CASRYRGNTEAFF. DNA for the CDR3: TGTGCCAGCAGATACAGGGGGAACACTGAAGCTTTCTTT. The chain joins TRBV5-6 to TRBJ1-1; 7 bases match TRBD1. Germline trimming cut 5 bases from V and 1 base from J; bases unmatched to any gene: 2. Germline values: CDR1 SGHDT, CDR2 YYEEEE. The CDR3 consists of 13 residues. The full variable domain, its missing parts supplied by reference TRBV5-6 and TRBJ1-1, is DAGVTQSPTHLIKTRGQQVTLRCSPKSGHDTVSWYQQALGQGPQFIFQYYEEEERQRGNFPDRFSGHQFPNYSSELNVNALLLGDSALYLCASRYRGNTEAFFGQGTRLTVV.

The table lists this clone with a few counts. This CDR3 reads CAWSVSSGEGGTQYF. CDR3 DNA: TGTGCCTGGAGTGTCTCTAGCGGGGAAGGGGGTACGCAGTATTTT. V usage is TRBV30 and J usage is TRBJ2-3, with TRBD2 matching 9 bases. J lost 8 bases, V lost 0 bases, and 9 bases had no gene match. Germline CDR1 reads GTSNPN; CDR2 reads SVGIG (reference sequence). This CDR3 has 15 residues.

This clone was seen once. This chain joins TRBV28 and TRBJ1-2; 7 bases line up with TRBD1. Germline V gene data show CDR1 as MDHEN and CDR2 as SYDVKM. V lost 7 bases, J lost 2 bases, and 7 bases stayed unmatched. The CDR3 is 14 amino acids. In DNA form, the CDR3 reads TGTGCCAGCACCTCGACAGGGATCAACTATGGCTACACCTTC. This gives the protein CASTSTGINYGYTF.

The chain employs TRBV7-6 and TRBJ2-7; 7 bases align to TRBD1. Germline-derived CDR1 and CDR2 are SGHVS and FNYEAQ. The ends lost 1 base at V and 0 bases at J; junction bases unmatched: 3. The CDR3 has 15 residues. As DNA, the CDR3 is TGTGCCAGCAGCTTAGGGGACAGCGGCTCCTACGAGCAGTACTTC. This gives the protein CASSLGDSGSYEQYF.

The rearrangement joins TRBV5-8 to TRBJ2-2; 12 bases agree with TRBD2. With V trimmed by 5 bases and J by 7 bases, 12 bases remained unmatched. The CDR3 covers 17 residues. Germline V gene sequence: CDR1 SGHTS, CDR2 YDEGEE. CDR3 sequence reads: CASSLDTSGRRDGELFF. The CDR3 nucleotides read TGTGCCAGCAGTCTGGACACTAGCGGGAGGCGGGACGGGGAGCTGTTTTTT.

This rearrangement joins TRBV15 to TRBJ1-4; TRBD1 might be the D (6 bases). CDR3 size: 16 residues. V was trimmed by 1 base and J by 0 bases, leaving 9 bases between them. The germline V gene encodes CDR1 LNHNV and CDR2 YYDKDF (reference sequence). The CDR3 DNA sequence: TGTGCCACCAGCAGAGCCCAGGGGTCAACTAATGAAAAACTGTTTTTT. It specifies CATSRAQGSTNEKLFF.

The chain couples TRBV19 to TRBJ1-2; TRBD1 might be the D (5 bases). The CDR3 has 10 amino acids. CDR1 LNHDA and CDR2 SQIVND come from the germline V gene (reference sequence). V lost 10 bases and J lost 7, with 10 bases in between. Here the CDR3 reads CATGQAGYTF. In DNA, the CDR3 is TGTGCCACCGGACAAGCTGGCTACACCTTC.

The chain is built from TRBV19 and TRBJ1-2; TRBD1 agrees at 7 bases. V lost 7 bases and J lost 3; bases outside the gene matches: 14. The CDR3 length is 16 residues. The germline gives CDR1 LNHDA, CDR2 SQIVND (reference sequence). Written as DNA, the CDR3 is TGTGCCAGTATTAATACAGGGGCAGCATCTGACTATGGCTACACCTTC. Its translation: CASINTGAASDYGYTF.

This chain links TRBV6-5 with TRBJ1-1; 7 nucleotides agree with TRBD1. With 4 bases clipped from V and 4 bases from J, the junction kept 6 bases outside the gene matches. The CDR3 has 14 residues. In germline, CDR1 is MNHEY, CDR2 SVGAGI. Here the CDR3 reads CASSSQGMFTEAFF. The CDR3 nucleotides are TGTGCCAGCAGTTCACAGGGGATGTTCACTGAAGCTTTCTTT.

The count of this clone is one. The chain links TRBV5-1 to TRBJ1-2; D may be TRBD1 (6 bases). The CDR3 contains 13 residues. The germline CDR1 and CDR2 sequences are SGHRS and YFSETQ. V was pared by 0 bases and J by 8 bases, with 11 bases between. CDR3 protein: CASSLAGRGGYTF. In DNA form, the CDR3 reads TGCGCCAGCAGCTTGGCCGGCAGGGGAGGCTACACCTTC. The entire variable domain, with the rest obtained from reference TRBV5-1 and TRBJ1-2, is as follows: KAGVTQTPRYLIKTRGQQVTLSCSPISGHRSVSWYQQTPGQGLQFLFEYFSETQRNKGNFPGRFSGRQFSNSRSEMNVSTLELGDSALYLCASSLAGRGGYTFGSGTRLTVV.

J is TRBJ1-4 and V is TRBV6-1, with TRBD1 as a possible D gene (5 bases). V was shortened by 1 base and J by 10 bases, with 13 bases between the two germline ends. CDR1 MNHNS and CDR2 SASEGT come from the germline V gene. CDR3 length: 14 amino acids. The CDR3 is CASSEGGEGSKLFF. The CDR3 DNA is TGTGCCAGCAGTGAAGGAGGGGAGGGCTCAAAACTGTTTTTT.

This chain joins TRBV10-3 and TRBJ1-1; weak D call: TRBD1 (6 bases). The CDR3 totals 12 residues. CDR1 and CDR2 (germline): ENHRY, SYGVKD. V shed 10 bases and J shed 6 bases, with 15 bases lying between them. For the CDR3, the DNA is TGTGCCACCGGACAGCGTGAAGCTGAAGCTTTCTTT. It is translated as CATGQREAEAFF.

The J gene is TRBJ2-7, the V gene TRBV2, with D tentatively TRBD1 (5 bases). CDR1 and CDR2 (germline): SNHLY, FYNNEI. The V end lost 5 bases, the J end lost 2 bases, and 19 bases lay between the germline ends. CDR3 length: 16 residues. The CDR3 is CASSFGFGHDPYEQYF. Written as DNA, the CDR3 is TGTGCCAGCAGTTTTGGTTTTGGACACGACCCCTACGAGCAGTACTTC.

This chain joins TRBV5-5 and TRBJ1-4, with TRBD1 as a possible D gene (5 bases). Germline values: CDR1 SGHKS, CDR2 YYEKEE (reference sequence). V was pared by 3 bases and J by 7 bases, with 16 bases between. The CDR3 totals 15 residues. DNA for the CDR3: TGTGCCAGCAGCTCAGCCGGGGGGGTGCGTGAAAAACTGTTTTTT. Translating it yields CASSSAGGVREKLFF.

The rearrangement joins TRBV12-5 to TRBJ2-1; no clear D. Germline V gene lookup returns CDR1 LGHNT and CDR2 FRNRAP. V lost 0 bases, J lost 4 bases, and 10 bases lay in between. CDR3 length equals 15 residues. The chain's CDR3 is CASGLVQGVYNEQFF. CDR3 nucleotides: TGTGCTAGTGGTTTGGTACAAGGAGTTTACAATGAGCAGTTCTTC.

The rearrangement joins TRBV5-1 to TRBJ1-6; TRBD1 agrees at 7 bases. Germline CDR1 is SGHRS and CDR2 is YFSETQ. V shed 0 bases, J shed 11 bases, and the junction held 11 bases outside the gene matches. This CDR3 is built from 16 residues. The CDR3 loop reads CASSLDGAGGMAPLHF. The CDR3 DNA is TGCGCCAGCAGCTTGGATGGTGCAGGGGGTATGGCACCCCTCCACTTT.

This clone has only a few counts. The chain combines TRBV6-5 with TRBJ1-2, with D tentatively TRBD1 (5 bases). The CDR3 is 13 residues long. Germline values: CDR1 MNHEY, CDR2 SVGAGI. V was pared by 0 bases and J by 3 bases, with 5 bases between. CDR3 DNA sequence: TGTGCCAGCAGTTACTCCAGGGACTATGGCTACACCTTC. It yields the protein CASSYSRDYGYTF.

This chain connects TRBV5-1 to TRBJ2-3; D not certain. This CDR3 has 14 amino acids. Trimming took off 0 bases at V and 4 bases at J, with 9 bases between the two ends. CDR1 is SGHRS, CDR2 YFSETQ, per germline. CDR3 amino acids: CASSLARYADTQYF. In DNA, the CDR3 is TGCGCCAGCAGCTTGGCGAGATATGCAGATACGCAGTATTTT. Using reference TRBV5-1 and TRBJ2-3 for the parts outside the CDR3, the full variable domain is KAGVTQTPRYLIKTRGQQVTLSCSPISGHRSVSWYQQTPGQGLQFLFEYFSETQRNKGNFPGRFSGRQFSNSRSEMNVSTLELGDSALYLCASSLARYADTQYFGPGTRLTVL.

The genes are TRBV7-3 and TRBJ1-1; weak D call: TRBD1 (5 bases). The CDR3 is made up of 13 amino acids. Trimming pared 5 bases from V and 1 base from J, leaving 8 bases between. Per germline, CDR1 SGHTA and CDR2 FQGTGA. CDR3 in DNA: TGTGCCAGCAGCCCCACAGGGAACACTGAAGCTTTCTTT. Its translation is CASSPTGNTEAFF.

This clone was counted a few times. This sequence joins TRBV5-4 and TRBJ1-2; possibly TRBD1 for D (6 bases). CDR3 size: 13 residues. Germline V gives CDR1 SGHNT, CDR2 YYREEE (reference sequence). Trimming removed 0 bases at V and 7 bases at J, with 10 bases between. DNA for the CDR3: TGTGCCAGCAGCTTGGCGACAGGTGGTGGCTACACCTTC. This codes for CASSLATGGGYTF.

This chain uses TRBV6-5 with TRBJ2-5; D is possibly TRBD1 (6 bases). This CDR3 spans 14 amino acids. Germline-derived CDR1 and CDR2 are MNHEY and SVGAGI. V was trimmed by 0 bases and J by 4 bases, leaving 9 bases between them. Written as DNA, the CDR3 is TGTGCCAGCAGTTACTCTAACAGGGCAGAGACCCAGTACTTC. The encoded protein is CASSYSNRAETQYF.

The genes are TRBV14 and TRBJ2-7, with 12 bases matching TRBD2. This CDR3 contains 16 residues. J lost 2 bases, V lost 3 bases, and 5 bases had no gene match. Germline V gene data show CDR1 as SGHDN and CDR2 as FVKESK. CDR3 sequence reads: CASSHGLAGNTYEQYF. DNA for the CDR3: TGTGCCAGCAGCCATGGACTAGCGGGAAATACCTACGAGCAGTACTTC.

In this sample, this clone turned up once. The V call is TRBV6-8, the J call TRBJ2-5; the match to TRBD2 covers 7 bases. The CDR3 sequence is 15 residues long. V lost 4 bases and J lost 5; bases outside the gene matches: 10. Germline V lookup: CDR1 MNHGY, CDR2 SAAAGT. This CDR3 reads CASSSGTGRGETQYF. CDR3 bases: TGTGCCAGCAGTTCCGGGACTGGGCGGGGGGAGACCCAGTACTTC.

The rearrangement uses TRBV18 and TRBJ2-6, with TRBD2 as a possible D gene (6 bases). The CDR3 totals 16 residues. V was trimmed by 3 bases and J by 0 bases, leaving 9 bases between them. Germline V lookup: CDR1 KGHSH, CDR2 LQKENI. The CDR3 reads CASSPPRGSGANVLTF. The CDR3 nucleotides are TGTGCCAGCTCACCGCCGCGGGGCTCTGGGGCCAACGTCCTGACTTTC.